This T cell receptor beta chain was captured by sequencing in a study of T-cell memory formation after mild COVID-19. TCRdb analysed the 5' RACE reads with MiXCR anew, one entry per CDR3 protein. The sample has 410,000 or so distinct CDR3 sequences, less than 25% seen once. The CDR3 totals 15 residues. Germline-derived CDR1 and CDR2 are SGHRS and YFSETQ. Trimming removed 4 bases from V and 5 bases from J; junction bases left unmatched: 7. Sequencing used PBMCs or a T cell subset sorted from them (not recorded which). The TCR was taken from an adult woman who had mild COVID-19 (a few samples of this study predate the infection). Cell type and time point are not known. The genes are TRBV5-1 and TRBJ2-7; 12 bases align to TRBD1. Here the CDR3 reads CASSLTGTGGHEQYF. The CDR3 region has the DNA TGCGCCAGCAGCCTAACCGGGACAGGGGGCCACGAGCAGTACTTC.